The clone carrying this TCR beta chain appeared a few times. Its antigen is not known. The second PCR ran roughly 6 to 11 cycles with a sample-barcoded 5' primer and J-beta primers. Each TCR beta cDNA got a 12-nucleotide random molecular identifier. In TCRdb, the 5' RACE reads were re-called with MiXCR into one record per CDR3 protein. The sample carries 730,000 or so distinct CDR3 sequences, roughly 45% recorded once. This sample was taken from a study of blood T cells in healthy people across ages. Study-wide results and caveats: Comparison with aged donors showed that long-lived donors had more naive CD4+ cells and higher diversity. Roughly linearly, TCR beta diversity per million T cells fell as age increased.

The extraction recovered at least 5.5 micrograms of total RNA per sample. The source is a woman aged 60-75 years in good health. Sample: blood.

The CDR3 reads CASSSATSGGLHDTQYF. CDR3 nucleotide sequence: TGTGCCAGCAGTTCCGCGACTAGCGGGGGGCTCCACGATACGCAGTATTTT. The rearrangement links TRBV28 to TRBJ2-3; 13 nucleotides align to TRBD2. The CDR3 contains 17 residues. Germline V gene sequence: CDR1 MDHEN, CDR2 SYDVKM. Trimming at V came to 4 bases and at J to 6 bases, leaving 10 bases not matched to a gene.